This TCR beta chain appears in the sequencing data of a study of cytomegalovirus exposure and HLA in healthy donors (dated by TCRdb to about 2017). Background for the entire study: In an earlier analysis of 587 of the donors, 276 Gb of sequence data and approximately 100 million unique TCR beta sequences from about 179 million T cells were reported. In a later genetic analysis, genome-wide SNP genotypes for about 55% of the roughly 670 donors were used, and that subset was treated as a discovery cohort. The study was designed to test whether signatures of past pathogen exposure could be identified by cataloging public T cell receptors. To predict cytomegalovirus infection status, the study brought together high-throughput TCR immunosequencing, statistical association of individual TCRs with disease status, and machine learning. The number of donors typed differed by locus, with about 629-630 for A, B, C, DRB1 and DQB1, roughly 520 for DQA1, 606 for DPA1, and over 400 for DPB1. In addition to the first cohort of 666 subjects, a separate validation cohort of approximately 130 different subjects was used. Every discovery cohort repertoire had been produced on one sequencing platform. To decide whether each TCR beta V gene segment behaved as functional or pseudogenic, an earlier analysis of 587 of the donors relied on high-throughput TCR beta sequencing. Donor age, sex, ethnicity and CMV serostatus were collected together with the repertoire data. HLA typing included class I and class II loci at four-digit resolution. The T cell repertoires of 670 or so subjects were profiled by immunosequencing and related to cytomegalovirus serostatus. An early release covering roughly 640 HLA-typed donors comprised about 300 gigabases of sequencing data and approximately 85 million unique TCR sequences. Of the roughly 400 genotyped donors, about 80% fell in the genetic ancestry cluster associated with self-reported Caucasian donors. The later analysis used no new phenotypic data to find candidate immune exposures, relying instead on TCR beta sequences and their occurrence across donors. On average, about 200,000 unique TCR beta nucleotide sequences were sequenced per donor among a few hundred genotyped donors of the cohort, with roughly a sixth of those sequences being non-productive. In a later analysis, previously published TCR beta repertoires from hundreds of donors were re-analyzed and high-resolution HLA genotyping was added so that TCR occurrence patterns could be studied. Because of strong linkage in the cohort, four or five DR-DQ haplotypes were treated as single units for association and clustering. Beyond this particular receptor, the publication reports: A later analysis found that TCR association rates varied across HLA loci, with DRB1 alleles showing the most associated TCRs and HLA-C alleles the fewest. Some IMGT-functional V segments, including TRBV6-2 and TRBV6-3, could not be told apart with the 87-base-pair reads, so those segments were excluded. CMV serostatus was the only immune exposure information available for the cohort. Only TCR beta chains were sequenced in this cohort, and the absence of alpha or paired-chain data limited detectable features. In a later analysis, 16,951 TCR beta sequences were associated with specific HLA alleles at a false discovery rate of 0.05. Most TCR sequences were seen in very few donors, while some public TCRs were found in many individuals. The classifier was reported to diagnose cytomegalovirus status with high specificity and sensitivity in both the original cohort and the validation cohort. A further reported finding was that TCR beta sequences accurately predicted the HLA-A and HLA-B alleles for most subjects in the first cohort. The study gave a list of some 150 TCR beta chains associated with cytomegalovirus. A group of highly shared sequence variants was considered likely to be a technical artifact of the sequencing pipeline. Correlated functional status among segregating V segments might be attributable to linkage disequilibrium, but an unknown experimental factor could not be ruled out. Broadly in line with IMGT annotations, most TCR beta V segments showed up in productive rearrangements about 90% or about 30% of the time in an earlier analysis of 587 of the donors. Because HLA typing was missing for some donors at each locus, association tests included only the typed subset. According to the authors, the approach could potentially be generalized to other disease states and immunological phenotypes. A few of the identified cytomegalovirus-associated TCR beta chains were confirmed in vitro to be specific for cytomegalovirus antigens. A later genetic analysis associated a missense DCLRE1C variant with V-gene and J-gene trimming of TCR beta chains, and an independent cohort replicated the association. In a later genetic analysis, fewer N-insertions in productive TCRs were reported among donors in an Asian-associated ancestry cluster than the roughly 700-donor mean. The earlier analysis of almost 600 of the donors excluded some 16 rarely observed V segments, including chromosome 9 orphons, because counts were too low. In a later analysis, most CMV-associated TCR beta chains were found to appear HLA-restricted, with HLA associations seemingly driven largely by CMV exposure. Presence/absence analyses assumed roughly uniform sequencing depth across donors, an assumption that may not hold. When HLA alleles, especially DR and DQ, strongly co-occurred, TCR associations were difficult to assign to individual alleles. According to a later analysis, parvovirus B19, influenza, CMV and Epstein-Barr virus appeared linked to several top co-occurrence clusters. Compared with equally common non-associated chains, HLA-associated TCR beta chains in a later analysis were more clonally expanded and had lower generation probabilities.

In total, approximately 610 healthy bone marrow donors made up the cohort. At the time of sampling, every cohort member was nominally healthy, though immune exposures that went unrecorded were likely present. The donor tested CMV seronegative, placing the donor among the 300 to 400 seronegative members of the cohort. Every donor gave a peripheral blood sample, and the peripheral blood mononuclear cells from that sample were used for TCR beta sequencing. Genomic DNA extraction from the blood cell samples was performed with the Qiagen DNeasy Blood Extraction Kit. About this clone itself: Its antigen has not been determined. No base-level quality is on record; no much larger clone is a single base apart.

Libraries were made using the immunoSEQ multiplex PCR assay. For the multiplex PCR, a mixture combining 60 forward primers for TCR Vbeta segments and 13 reverse primers for TCR Jbeta segments was used. The CDR3 region of rearranged TCR beta genes was amplified from genomic DNA by a multiplex PCR assay. The Illumina HiSeq System was used to sequence the amplified TCR beta libraries as 87-base-pair reads. On the authors' methods: Across the 700 or so repertoires, a later analysis counted 78 million or so unique TCR beta chains, about 10 million of which were shared by at least two donors. Raw reads were error-corrected and collapsed into unique sequences with a nearest-neighbor algorithm that merged closely related sequences to remove PCR and sequencing errors. Alignment of CDR3 sequences to IMGT reference sequences was used to assign V, D and J gene segments. For a sequence to be retained, a match of at least six nucleotides to both a V gene segment and a J gene segment was required. A rearrangement counted as productive if the CDR3 had no stop codons and remained in frame with V and J, and every other rearrangement counted as non-productive. Following IMGT convention, CDR3 was defined as the stretch from the second conserved V-encoded cysteine up to the conserved J-encoded phenylalanine. Sequences without an unambiguous match to a single V gene segment were excluded from the earlier analysis of approximately 560 of the donors. An earlier analysis of about 590 of the donors classified V segments as functional when productive rearrangements were above 56.7% and as segregating when the standard deviation between donors was above 5%. A statistical classification framework was built to diagnose cytomegalovirus status from the catalog of TCR beta chain sequences. In a later analysis, V and J genes were assigned by comparing TCR nucleotide sequences against IMGT/GENE-DB human TR gene sequences. Using the TCRdist pipeline, a later analysis assigned CDR3 sequences along with most-parsimonious VDJ recombination scenarios. A later analysis defined each TCR beta chain by its CDR3 amino acid sequence plus V-gene family, and excluded reads lacking a unique V-gene family. In a later analysis, a few hundred highly shared, low-generation-probability nucleotide sequences were removed to address suspected cross-contamination and a sequencing artifact. A later analysis calculated a clonal expansion index for each public chain from normalized within-repertoire ranks of inferred template counts. Generation probabilities in a later analysis came from a VDJ recombination model fitted to out-of-frame rearrangements, and those results were checked against IGoR. A later analysis scored TCR-TCR, TCR-HLA and TCR-CMV co-occurrence with hypergeometric tests, applying a repertoire-size bias correction to TCR pairs. False discovery rates were estimated in a later analysis by permuting HLA or CMV assignments 20 times. In a later analysis, co-occurring TCRs were grouped using DBSCAN, and TCRdist sequence similarity was added for clustering within HLA-allele-positive subsets. Repertoires with fewer than 30,000 or more than 120,000 public chains, plus five repertoires with anomalous nucleotide sharing, were excluded from co-occurrence clustering. In TCRdb, the immuneACCESS table is reduced to in-frame sequences with V and J assigned. These tables do not hold every clone; where another copy was compared, an unresolved V gene accounts for under half, and the others remain unexplained. V, J and clone size derive from that table, while D and trimming were established from the DNA sequence. The sample table lists 150,000 to 200,000 clones, 80% of them with a count of one. The top ten clones comprise around 0.69% of the sample.

Via the germline V gene, CDR1 is MNHEY and CDR2 SVGAGI. V and J are truncated by 2 bases and 7 bases respectively, leaving an intervening sequence of 21 bases. From the cysteine up to the phenylalanine, the CDR3 has a length of 16 residues. This entry keeps only the CDR3 DNA: 48 bases, framed from base 1. This receptor was identified in a boy younger than 18 in good health and CMV-seronegative. The sample comprised PBMCs. The sequence is built from TRBV6-5 and TRBJ2-7, with TRBD1 as a weak D call on 6 bases. The DNA sequence is as follows: TGTGCCAGCAGTTACACGCAGGGGAGCCGGTTTCGAGAGCAGTACTTC. It is translated as CASSYTQGSRFREQYF.